This paragraph covers one TCR beta chain sequence. Its antigen is undetermined. With a much larger clone just one base away, this may be a read error. This CDR3 has 16 amino acids. In germline, CDR1 is MDHEN, CDR2 SYDVKM. Uncontrolled infection, other autoimmune disease, pregnancy and lactation each barred patients from inclusion. This sample is drawn from a study of T cells in Graves' hyperthyroidism and ophthalmopathy. General study points: Model-based prediction identified ophthalmopathy a median approximately 6 months prior to its onset. Separation of ophthalmopathy from stable hyperthyroidism was achieved by a 13 V-J model.

RNA transcripts provided the source from which TCR beta CDR3 regions were amplified. HTBI primers drove first-round RT-PCR of the TCR CDR3. TCRdb passed the multiplex PCR reads through MiXCR, listing each CDR3 protein once. The profile shows some 700,000 distinct CDR3 sequences, 15% to 20% of them singletons. Sequencing input: blood. The clonotype was recovered from a man aged 50-60 years with Graves' hyperthyroidism. J is TRBJ1-3 and V is TRBV28; TRBD1 aligns across 8 bases. The CDR3 DNA sequence: TGTGCCTGCAGTCAGCCGGGACAGGCAGCTGGAAACACCATATATTTT. Translation gives CACSQPGQAAGNTIYF.